This entry lists 17 T cell receptor beta chains sequenced from one sample in a study of CD8 T cells in ankylosing spondylitis. Study observations and caveats: Ankylosing spondylitis blood appeared to be characterized by a TCR beta motif of 8 or 9 highly homologous variants.

Each CDR3 protein gets one entry after TCRdb re-called the 5' RACE reads with MiXCR. The table includes around 890,000 distinct CDR3 sequences, 12% detected once. Their antigen targets remain unknown. Material for sequencing was blood, either unsorted or a sorted T cell fraction (not recorded which). The receptors originated from a male donor with ankylosing spondylitis.

This clonotype was seen once. CDR3 nucleotides: TGTGCCAGCATCGTTTCCTCCGTTGGCAATGAGCAGTTCTTC. Encoded protein: CASIVSSVGNEQFF. The chain carries TRBV6-1 and TRBJ2-1; D is ambiguous. Deletions cut 7 bases from V and 6 bases from J, with 16 bases between. The germline V gene encodes CDR1 MNHNS and CDR2 SASEGT. This CDR3 contains 14 residues.

The chain joins TRBV7-9 to TRBJ1-1, with 7 bases lining up with TRBD1. The CDR3 contains 14 residues. V shed 3 bases and J 10 bases; nucleotides not matched to a gene: 11. Looked up from germline, CDR1 is SEHNR and CDR2 is FQNEAQ (reference sequence). In DNA form, the CDR3 reads TGTGCCAGCAGCTTGGCACAGGGGATAGAGGGAGCTTTCTTT. Translation gives CASSLAQGIEGAFF.

The chain links TRBV9 to TRBJ2-3, with D uncertain. The germline V gene has CDR1 SGDLS and CDR2 YYNGEE. The CDR3 length is 14 residues. The V gene lost 4 bases and the J gene lost 8 bases, with 17 bases spanning the gap. CDR3 loop: CASSPHEVALTQYF. The CDR3 nucleotides read TGTGCCAGCAGCCCTCACGAGGTGGCGCTTACGCAGTATTTT.

The CDR3 protein is CASSPKPLVSSGANVLTF. CDR3 DNA sequence: TGTGCCAGCAGCCCTAAGCCCCTAGTCTCTTCTGGGGCCAACGTCCTGACTTTC. V is TRBV9 and J is TRBJ2-6; D is ambiguous. The CDR3 has 18 amino acids. V was pared by 4 bases and J by 1 base, with 18 bases between. The germline V gene has CDR1 SGDLS and CDR2 YYNGEE.

The rearrangement uses TRBV7-2 and TRBJ1-5; D call uncertain. CDR3 length: 15 residues. V was shortened by 1 base and J by 3 bases, with 10 bases between the two germline ends. CDR1 is SGHTA, CDR2 FQGNSA, per germline. DNA of the CDR3: TGTGCCAGCAGCTTAGGACGAGGATTCAATCAGCCCCAGCATTTT. Translated, it gives CASSLGRGFNQPQHF. The full variable domain, its missing parts supplied by reference TRBV7-2 and TRBJ1-5, is GAGVSQSPSNKVTEKGKDVELRCDPISGHTALYWYRQSLGQGLEFLIYFQGNSAPDKSGLPSDRFSAERTGGSVSTLTIQRTQQEDSAVYLCASSLGRGFNQPQHFGDGTRLSIL.

V is TRBV5-1 and J is TRBJ1-1; D is uncertain. Trimming took off 0 bases at V and 5 bases at J, with 11 bases between the two ends. The germline V gene encodes CDR1 SGHRS and CDR2 YFSETQ. The CDR3 consists of 14 residues. CDR3 loop: CASSLVVEETEAFF. The CDR3, as DNA: TGCGCCAGCAGCTTGGTGGTGGAAGAAACTGAAGCTTTCTTT.

This clonotype turned up a few times. V usage is TRBV2 and J usage is TRBJ2-3; D call uncertain. The V and J ends lost 4 bases and 3 bases respectively, with 8 bases between them. Germline loops: CDR1 SNHLY, CDR2 FYNNEI. This CDR3 has 13 residues. In nucleotides, the CDR3 is TGTGCCAGCAGTGGAGTTGCTACAGATACGCAGTATTTT. This sequence encodes CASSGVATDTQYF.

The chain is built from TRBV11-2 and TRBJ2-7, with D hard to call. CDR3 size: 13 residues. CDR1 and CDR2 (germline): SGHAT, FQNNGV. Trimming took 5 bases from V and 4 from J, leaving 12 bases between them. The CDR3 nucleotides are TGTGCCAGCAGCCCGGCCCTCCGTTACGAGCAGTACTTC. This codes for CASSPALRYEQYF.

The chain links TRBV6-1 to TRBJ1-1, with 8 bases lining up with TRBD1. CDR1 and CDR2 from the germline V gene are MNHNS and SASEGT. The CDR3 consists of 14 residues. The ends lost 7 bases at V and 5 bases at J; junction bases unmatched: 9. Written as DNA, the CDR3 is TGTGCCAGCACCCTGGACAGGGATGGAACTGAAGCTTTCTTT. Protein product: CASTLDRDGTEAFF.

This clonotype was counted ten times or more. The V and J genes are TRBV12-3 or TRBV12-4 and TRBJ2-1; TRBD2 matches at 9 bases. The CDR3 consists of 16 residues. V dropped 1 base and J dropped 8; count of bases not matched to a gene: 9. This CDR3 reads CASSLGVAAGGYEQFF. The DNA for the CDR3 is TGTGCCAGCAGTTTAGGTGTTGCGGCGGGAGGGTATGAGCAGTTCTTC.

This clonotype appeared a few times. CDR3 sequence: CAWTPSGLNTDTQYF. The CDR3 region has the DNA TGTGCCTGGACCCCTAGCGGACTTAACACAGATACGCAGTATTTT. The chain has TRBV30 and TRBJ2-3; 7 nucleotides line up with TRBD2. The CDR3 runs 15 residues. CDR1 and CDR2 (germline): GTSNPN, SVGIG (reference sequence). Unmatched junction bases numbered 9, after V lost 4 bases and J lost 2 bases. Full variable domain (rest looked up from reference TRBV30 and TRBJ2-3): SQTIHQWPATLVQPVGSPLSLECTVEGTSNPNLYWYRQAAGRGLQLLFYSVGIGQISSEVPQNLSASRPQDRQFILSSKKLLLSDSGFYLCAWTPSGLNTDTQYFGPGTRLTVL.

This clonotype was seen a few times. V usage is TRBV5-1 and J usage is TRBJ2-1; TRBD1 matches at 9 bases. The germline V gene has CDR1 SGHRS and CDR2 YFSETQ. The V segment lost 2 bases and the J segment 4 bases; nucleotides outside the gene matches: 13. The CDR3 consists of 18 residues. Here the CDR3 DNA reads TGCGCCAGCAGCTTCCCCCGTCCGGGACAGGGTTTTTACAATGAGCAGTTCTTC. Residues: CASSFPRPGQGFYNEQFF.

The chain has TRBV6-2 or TRBV6-3 and TRBJ2-5, with D tentatively TRBD1 (5 bases). The CDR3 consists of 13 residues. V dropped 7 bases and J dropped 0 bases, with 9 bases sitting between them. In germline, CDR1 is MNHEY, CDR2 SVGEGT. CDR3 loop: CASKWGNQETQYF. CDR3 nucleotides: TGTGCCAGCAAGTGGGGCAACCAAGAGACCCAGTACTTC.

This clonotype was counted only a few times. This chain connects TRBV7-2 to TRBJ2-4; D might be TRBD2 (6 bases). The CDR3 is 16 residues long. Germline CDR1 SGHTA, CDR2 FQGNSA. The V gene lost 1 base and the J gene lost 5 bases, with 15 bases spanning the gap. CDR3 residues: CASSLGFVEGQNIQYF. DNA of the CDR3: TGTGCCAGCAGCTTAGGTTTTGTGGAGGGGCAAAACATTCAGTACTTC.

This clonotype was counted between two and nine times. The chain recombines TRBV25-1 with TRBJ2-3, with D perhaps being TRBD1 or TRBD2 (5 bases each). Deletions cut 5 bases from V and 4 bases from J, with 10 bases between. This CDR3 is built from 13 residues. Germline CDR1 is MGHDK and CDR2 is SYGVNS. The CDR3 DNA is TGTGCCAGCAGTTTCTCGGGACCAGATACGCAGTATTTT. Amino acids: CASSFSGPDTQYF.

This clonotype turned up a few times. The J gene is TRBJ2-3, the V gene TRBV20-1, with a weak D call TRBD2 (6 bases). The CDR3 is made up of 15 amino acids. Trimming shortened V by 5 bases and J by 3 bases, and 18 bases separated the two germline ends. Looked up from germline, CDR1 is DFQATT and CDR2 is SNEGSKA (reference sequence). The CDR3 DNA sequence: TGCAGTGCTCCCCGGGCGGGGATGAGAACAGATACGCAGTATTTT. It yields the protein CSAPRAGMRTDTQYF.

This clonotype was counted many times. This rearrangement joins TRBV7-2 to TRBJ2-1; D not resolved. The CDR3 runs to 15 residues. V was shortened by 1 base and J by 6 bases, with 13 bases between the two germline ends. In germline, CDR1 is SGHTA, CDR2 FQGNSA. The CDR3 here is CASSLERAWGNEQFF. In DNA, the CDR3 is TGTGCCAGCAGCTTAGAACGGGCTTGGGGCAATGAGCAGTTCTTC.